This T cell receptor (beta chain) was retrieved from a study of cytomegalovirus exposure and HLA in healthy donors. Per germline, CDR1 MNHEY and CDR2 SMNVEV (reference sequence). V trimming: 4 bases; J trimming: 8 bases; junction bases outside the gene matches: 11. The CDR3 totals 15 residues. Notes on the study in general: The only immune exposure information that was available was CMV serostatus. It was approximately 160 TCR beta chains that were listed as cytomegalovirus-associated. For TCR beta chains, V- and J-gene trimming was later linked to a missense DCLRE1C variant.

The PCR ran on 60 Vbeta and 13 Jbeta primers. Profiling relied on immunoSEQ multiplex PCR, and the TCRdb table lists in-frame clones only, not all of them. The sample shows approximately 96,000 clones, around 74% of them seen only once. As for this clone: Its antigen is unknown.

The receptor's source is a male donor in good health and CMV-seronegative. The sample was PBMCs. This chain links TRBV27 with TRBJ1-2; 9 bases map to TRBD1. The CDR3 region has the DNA TGTGCCAGCAGTTCCTACAGGGGGCCAGCGGGAGGCTACACCTTC. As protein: CASSSYRGPAGGYTF.